This is a list of T cell receptor beta chains from one sample in a study of beta chain features in type 1 diabetes. The protocol was immunoSEQ multiplex PCR, while the TCRdb copy is restricted to in-frame clones and leaves out a portion. Of more than 350,000 clones in the sample, about an eighth were seen once. Sequences were obtained from naive CD4+ T cells from blood. The source of these receptors is a woman between 18 and 29 years old in good health. The conserved cysteine and the conserved F or W are not part of the CDR3 here. Fields, in order: V gene, CDR3 length, J gene, CDR3 protein.

TRBV5-1	14	TRBJ2-6	ASSGGRGSGANVLT
TRBV19	14	TRBJ1-1	ASTPLVGSLNTEAF
TRBV5-1	13	TRBJ2-3	ASTTSHSSTDTQY
TRBV10-3	14	TRBJ1-6	AISEGQGASNSPLH
TRBV7-9	15	TRBJ1-4	ASSYTLGFFFGEKLF
TRBV30	12	TRBJ1-5	AWGIGTGNQPQH
TRBV29-1	11	TRBJ1-3	SVGSLSGNTIY
TRBV4-1	12	TRBJ2-4	ASSQALPKNIQY
TRBV7-3	12	TRBJ1-6	ASTSGQLNSPLH
TRBV7-6	12	TRBJ2-3	ASSPTSGRDTQY
TRBV5-1	14	TRBJ2-7	ASSFGQGAVFGEQY
TRBV6-5	11	TRBJ2-7	ARRFRTGYEQY
TRBV30	14	TRBJ2-5	AWSKSFREGRGTQY
TRBV4-3	14	TRBJ1-4	ASSQVRTAEGEKLF
TRBV7-2	11	TRBJ1-5	ASSLVQAQPQH
TRBV2	13	TRBJ2-5	ASTEPGLSQETQY
TRBV7-2	12	TRBJ2-5	ASSSGQRQETQY
TRBV23-1	12	TRBJ1-5	ASSRQGARQPQH
TRBV11-3	13	TRBJ2-3	ASSLAGTSVDTQY
TRBV7-3	13	TRBJ1-1	ASSLAGGLNTEAF
TRBV11-2	12	TRBJ2-1	ASSLVVSYNEQF
TRBV7-9	12	TRBJ1-6	ASSLQSPDSPLH
TRBV4-1	13	TRBJ2-6	ASKVTGLGANVLT
TRBV7-3	11	TRBJ2-7	ASSLGRTYEQY
TRBV19	14	TRBJ2-5	ASSWSGPGPAETQY
TRBV29-1	9	TRBJ2-1	SVVMGNEQF
TRBV4-3	12	TRBJ1-2	ASSQEQTTGGYT
TRBV10-3	12	TRBJ1-3	AISPGQGSNTIY
TRBV27	11	TRBJ1-1	ASRSGMDTEAF
TRBV20-1	6	TRBJ2-5	SASPEY
TRBV19	9	TRBJ1-2	ASSELAGYT
TRBV2	11	TRBJ2-3	ASNRQGTDTQY
TRBV18	14	TRBJ2-7	ASSPPLNRGQYEQY
TRBV7-2	16	TRBJ1-2	ASSDRAGTGAPRYGYT
TRBV28	13	TRBJ1-1	ASRLTGLRFTEAF
TRBV29-1	12	TRBJ2-6	SVQGYSGANVLT
TRBV29-1	12	TRBJ2-5	SVKGGRDVETQY
TRBV7-9	12	TRBJ2-3	ASSRSSGTDTQY
TRBV9	16	TRBJ1-2	ASSPSPQNWGKNYGYT
TRBV14	11	TRBJ1-1	ASSQDVRQAAF
TRBV19	13	TRBJ2-2	ASTDYLSVTGELF
TRBV7-9	10	TRBJ2-7	ASSFPAYEQY
TRBV5-1	9	TRBJ1-1	ASSVPPGAF
TRBV2	9	TRBJ1-1	ASIGSTEAF
TRBV7-9	11	TRBJ2-2	ASSAVSAGELF
TRBV20-1	9	TRBJ1-1	SARVTVGAF
TRBV9	15	TRBJ2-3	ASSVGTSGMGTDTQY
TRBV2	10	TRBJ2-3	ASSTSTDTQY
TRBV10-3	14	TRBJ2-3	AISEGGRRDTDTQY
TRBV30	11	TRBJ1-1	AWSQTTGTEAF
TRBV29-1	12	TRBJ1-1	SVEGRLMYTEAF
TRBV5-1	11	TRBJ1-2	ASSFGDNYGYT
TRBV15	12	TRBJ2-3	ATSRDRPGDTQY